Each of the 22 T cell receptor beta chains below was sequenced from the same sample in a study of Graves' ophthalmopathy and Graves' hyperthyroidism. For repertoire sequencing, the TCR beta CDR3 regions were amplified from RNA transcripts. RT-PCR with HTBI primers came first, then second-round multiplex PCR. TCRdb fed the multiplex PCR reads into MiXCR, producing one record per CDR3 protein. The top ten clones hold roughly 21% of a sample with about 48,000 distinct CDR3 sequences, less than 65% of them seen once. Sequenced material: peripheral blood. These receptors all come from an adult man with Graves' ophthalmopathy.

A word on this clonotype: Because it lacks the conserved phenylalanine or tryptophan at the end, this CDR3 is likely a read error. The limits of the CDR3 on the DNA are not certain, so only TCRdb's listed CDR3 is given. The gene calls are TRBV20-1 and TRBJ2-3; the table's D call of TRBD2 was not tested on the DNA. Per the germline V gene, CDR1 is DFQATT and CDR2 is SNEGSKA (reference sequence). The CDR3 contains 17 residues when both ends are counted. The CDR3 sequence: CSAAGTSGSFRHRYAVV.

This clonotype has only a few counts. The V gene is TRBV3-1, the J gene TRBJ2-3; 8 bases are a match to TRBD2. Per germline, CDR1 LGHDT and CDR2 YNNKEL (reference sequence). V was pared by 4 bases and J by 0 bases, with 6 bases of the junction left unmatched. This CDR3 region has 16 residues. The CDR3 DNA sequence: TGTGCCAGCAGCCTTAGCGGGACTACTAGCACAGATACGCAGTATTTT. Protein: CASSLSGTTSTDTQYF.

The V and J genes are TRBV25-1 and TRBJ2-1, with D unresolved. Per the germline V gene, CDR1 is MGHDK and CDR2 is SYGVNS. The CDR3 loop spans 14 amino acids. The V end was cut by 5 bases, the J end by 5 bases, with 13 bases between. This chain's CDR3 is CASSSLWADNEQFF. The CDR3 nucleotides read TGTGCCAGCAGTTCCCTGTGGGCGGACAATGAGCAGTTCTTC.

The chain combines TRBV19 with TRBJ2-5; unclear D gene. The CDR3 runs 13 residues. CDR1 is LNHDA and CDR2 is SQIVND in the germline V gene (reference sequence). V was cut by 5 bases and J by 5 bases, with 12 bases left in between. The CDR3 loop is CASSPVLGETQYF. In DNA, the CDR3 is TGTGCCAGTAGTCCGGTTTTGGGGGAGACCCAGTACTTC.

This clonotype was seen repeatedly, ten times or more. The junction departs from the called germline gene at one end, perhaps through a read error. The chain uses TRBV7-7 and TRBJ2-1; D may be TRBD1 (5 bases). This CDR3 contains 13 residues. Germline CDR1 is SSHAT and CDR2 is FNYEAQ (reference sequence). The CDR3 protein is CASSLKGSVEQFF. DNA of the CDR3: TGTGCTAGCAGCTTAAAGGGGTCAGTCGAGCAGTTCTTC.

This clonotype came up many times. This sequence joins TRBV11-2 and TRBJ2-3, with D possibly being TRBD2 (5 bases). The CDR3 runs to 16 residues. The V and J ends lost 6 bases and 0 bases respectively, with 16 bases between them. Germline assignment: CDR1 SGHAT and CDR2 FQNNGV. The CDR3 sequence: CASRSLMRESTDTQYF. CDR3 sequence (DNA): TGTGCCAGCAGGTCCCTCATGAGGGAAAGCACAGATACGCAGTATTTT.

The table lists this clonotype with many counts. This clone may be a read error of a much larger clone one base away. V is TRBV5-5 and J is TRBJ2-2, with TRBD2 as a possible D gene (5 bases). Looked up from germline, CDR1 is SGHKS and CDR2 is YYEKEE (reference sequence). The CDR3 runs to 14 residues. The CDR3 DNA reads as TGTGCCAGCAGCCAAGACCCCAACACCGGGGAGCTGCTTTTT. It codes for CASSQDPNTGELLF.

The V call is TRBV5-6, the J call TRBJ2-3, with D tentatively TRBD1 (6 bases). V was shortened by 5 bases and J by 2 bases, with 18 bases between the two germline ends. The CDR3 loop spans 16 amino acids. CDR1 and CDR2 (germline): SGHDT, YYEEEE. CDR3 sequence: CASRRDTEPHTDTQYF. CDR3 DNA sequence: TGTGCCAGCAGACGGGACACCGAACCCCACACAGATACGCAGTATTTT.

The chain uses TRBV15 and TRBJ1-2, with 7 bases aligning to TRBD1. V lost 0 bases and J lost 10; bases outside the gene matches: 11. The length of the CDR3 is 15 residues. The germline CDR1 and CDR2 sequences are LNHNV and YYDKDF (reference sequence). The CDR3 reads CATSRDLGQTAFYTF. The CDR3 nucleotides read TGTGCCACCAGCAGAGATTTGGGACAGACGGCTTTCTACACCTTC.

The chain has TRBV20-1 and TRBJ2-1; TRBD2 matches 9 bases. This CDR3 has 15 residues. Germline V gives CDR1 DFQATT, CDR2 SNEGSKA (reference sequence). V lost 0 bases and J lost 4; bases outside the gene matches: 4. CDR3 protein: CSARERLAVYNEQFF. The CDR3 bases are TGCAGTGCTAGAGAAAGACTAGCGGTGTACAATGAGCAGTTCTTC.

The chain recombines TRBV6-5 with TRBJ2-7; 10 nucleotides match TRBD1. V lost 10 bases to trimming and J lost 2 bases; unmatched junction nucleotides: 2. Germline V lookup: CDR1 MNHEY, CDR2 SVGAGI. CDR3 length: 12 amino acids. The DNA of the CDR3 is TGTGCCACGGGACAGGGGACCTACGAGCAGTACTTC. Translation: CATGQGTYEQYF.

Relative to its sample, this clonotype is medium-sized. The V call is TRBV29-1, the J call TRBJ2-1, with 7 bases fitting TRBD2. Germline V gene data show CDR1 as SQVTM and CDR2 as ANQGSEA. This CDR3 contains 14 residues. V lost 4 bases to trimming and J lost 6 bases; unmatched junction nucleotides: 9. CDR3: CSVGPRLALNEQFF. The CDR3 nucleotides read TGCAGCGTTGGGCCGCGACTAGCTCTCAATGAGCAGTTCTTC.

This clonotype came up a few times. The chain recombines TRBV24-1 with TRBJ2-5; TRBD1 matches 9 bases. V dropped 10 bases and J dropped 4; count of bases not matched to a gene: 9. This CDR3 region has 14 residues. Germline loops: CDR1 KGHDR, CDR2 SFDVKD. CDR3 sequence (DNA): TGTGCCACACGGGACAGGGTAGTAGGAGAGACCCAGTACTTC. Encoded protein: CATRDRVVGETQYF.

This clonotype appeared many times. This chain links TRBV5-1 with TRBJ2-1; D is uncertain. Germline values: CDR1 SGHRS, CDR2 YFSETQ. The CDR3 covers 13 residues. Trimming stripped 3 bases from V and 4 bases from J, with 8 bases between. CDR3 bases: TGCGCCAGCAGCTCTCCGAGATACAATGAGCAGTTCTTC. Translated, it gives CASSSPRYNEQFF.

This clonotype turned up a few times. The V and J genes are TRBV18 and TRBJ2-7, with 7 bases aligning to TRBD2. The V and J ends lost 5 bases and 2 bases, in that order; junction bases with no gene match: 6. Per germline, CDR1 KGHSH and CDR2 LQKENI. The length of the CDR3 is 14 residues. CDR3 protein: CASSADLAAYEQYF. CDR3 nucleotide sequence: TGTGCCAGCTCAGCAGACCTAGCGGCCTACGAGCAGTACTTC.

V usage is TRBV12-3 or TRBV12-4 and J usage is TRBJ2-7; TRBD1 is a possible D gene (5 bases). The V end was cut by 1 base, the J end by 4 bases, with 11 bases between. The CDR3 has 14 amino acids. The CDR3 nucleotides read TGTGCCAGCAGTTTAGACGGACGGACATACGAGCAGTACTTC. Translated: CASSLDGRTYEQYF.

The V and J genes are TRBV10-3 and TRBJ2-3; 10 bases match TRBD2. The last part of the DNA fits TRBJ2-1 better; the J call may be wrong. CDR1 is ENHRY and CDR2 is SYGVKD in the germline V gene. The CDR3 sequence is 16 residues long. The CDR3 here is CAIRTGLARSTDTQFF. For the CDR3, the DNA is TGTGCCATCAGGACGGGACTAGCGCGTAGCACAGATACGCAGTTCTTC.

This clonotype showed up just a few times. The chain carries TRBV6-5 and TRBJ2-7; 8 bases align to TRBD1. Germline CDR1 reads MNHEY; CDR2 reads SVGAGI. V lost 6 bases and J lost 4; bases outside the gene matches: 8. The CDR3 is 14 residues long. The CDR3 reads CASSRGQGGYEQYF. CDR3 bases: TGTGCCAGCAGCCGTGGACAGGGAGGTTACGAGCAGTACTTC.

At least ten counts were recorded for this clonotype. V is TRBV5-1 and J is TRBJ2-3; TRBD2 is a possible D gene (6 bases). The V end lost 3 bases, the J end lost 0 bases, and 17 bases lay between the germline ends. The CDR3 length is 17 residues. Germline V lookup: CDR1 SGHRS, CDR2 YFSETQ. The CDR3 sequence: CASSSYYSGTSTDTQYF. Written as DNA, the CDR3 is TGCGCCAGCAGCTCCTATTATAGCGGAACTAGCACAGATACGCAGTATTTT.

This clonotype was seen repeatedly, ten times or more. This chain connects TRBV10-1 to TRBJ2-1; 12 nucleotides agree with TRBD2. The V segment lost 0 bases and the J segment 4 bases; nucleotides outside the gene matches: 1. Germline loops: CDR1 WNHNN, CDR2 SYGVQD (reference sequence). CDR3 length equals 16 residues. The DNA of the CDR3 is TGCGCCAGCAGTGAGTCGACTAGCGGGAGATACAATGAGCAGTTCTTC. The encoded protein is CASSESTSGRYNEQFF.

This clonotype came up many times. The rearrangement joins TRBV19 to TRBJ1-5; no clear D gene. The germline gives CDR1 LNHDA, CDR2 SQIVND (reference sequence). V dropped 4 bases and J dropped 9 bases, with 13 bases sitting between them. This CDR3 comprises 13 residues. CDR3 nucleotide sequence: TGTGCCAGTAGTACCCAGGTTAGTAGGCCCCAGCATTTT. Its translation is CASSTQVSRPQHF. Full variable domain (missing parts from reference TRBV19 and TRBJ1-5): DGGITQSPKYLFRKEGQNVTLSCEQNLNHDAMYWYRQDPGQGLRLIYYSQIVNDFQKGDIAEGYSVSREKKESFPLTVTSAQKNPTAFYLCASSTQVSRPQHFGDGTRLSIL.

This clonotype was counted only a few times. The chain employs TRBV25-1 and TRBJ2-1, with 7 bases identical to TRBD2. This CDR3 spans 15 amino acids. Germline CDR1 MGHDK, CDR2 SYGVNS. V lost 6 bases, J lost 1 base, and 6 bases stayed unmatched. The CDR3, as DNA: TGTGCCAGCAGCGCACCCGGGGGGTCCTACAATGAGCAGTTCTTC. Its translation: CASSAPGGSYNEQFF.